This T cell receptor (beta chain) was sequenced for a study of CD8 T cells in ankylosing spondylitis. Germline V gene sequence: CDR1 SQVTM, CDR2 ANQGSEA. V was pared by 1 base and J by 7 bases, with 10 bases between. This CDR3 comprises 12 residues. On this clonotype: As yet, its antigen is unknown.

Study outcomes and limitations: It appeared that ankylosing spondylitis blood was characterized by a TCR beta motif of under ten highly homologous variants.

TCRdb passed the 5' RACE reads through MiXCR, listing each CDR3 protein once. The sample holds 300,000 to 400,000 distinct CDR3 sequences, 20% to 25% seen once. The rearrangement links TRBV29-1 to TRBJ2-5, with a possible D match to TRBD1 (5 bases). The origin of this receptor is a male donor with ankylosing spondylitis or in good health (not recorded which). Sequencing input: blood, either unsorted or a sorted T cell fraction (not recorded which). CDR3 sequence: CSVEGGEATQYF. As DNA, the CDR3 is TGCAGCGTTGAAGGGGGCGAGGCGACCCAGTACTTC.